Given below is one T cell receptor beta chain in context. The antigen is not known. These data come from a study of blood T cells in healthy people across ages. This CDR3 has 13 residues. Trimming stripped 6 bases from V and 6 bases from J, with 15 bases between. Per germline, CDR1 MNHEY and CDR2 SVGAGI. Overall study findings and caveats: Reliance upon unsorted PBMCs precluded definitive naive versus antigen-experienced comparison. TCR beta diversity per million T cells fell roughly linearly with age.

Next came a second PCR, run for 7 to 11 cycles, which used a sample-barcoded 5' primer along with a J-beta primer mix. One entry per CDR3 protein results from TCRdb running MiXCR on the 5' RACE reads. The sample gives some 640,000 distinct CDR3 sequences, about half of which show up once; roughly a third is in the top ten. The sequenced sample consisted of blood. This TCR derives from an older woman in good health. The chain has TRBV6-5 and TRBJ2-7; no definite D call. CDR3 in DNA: TGTGCCAGCAGGCCAAGGCAGGATAGCGAGCAGTACTTC. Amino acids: CASRPRQDSEQYF.